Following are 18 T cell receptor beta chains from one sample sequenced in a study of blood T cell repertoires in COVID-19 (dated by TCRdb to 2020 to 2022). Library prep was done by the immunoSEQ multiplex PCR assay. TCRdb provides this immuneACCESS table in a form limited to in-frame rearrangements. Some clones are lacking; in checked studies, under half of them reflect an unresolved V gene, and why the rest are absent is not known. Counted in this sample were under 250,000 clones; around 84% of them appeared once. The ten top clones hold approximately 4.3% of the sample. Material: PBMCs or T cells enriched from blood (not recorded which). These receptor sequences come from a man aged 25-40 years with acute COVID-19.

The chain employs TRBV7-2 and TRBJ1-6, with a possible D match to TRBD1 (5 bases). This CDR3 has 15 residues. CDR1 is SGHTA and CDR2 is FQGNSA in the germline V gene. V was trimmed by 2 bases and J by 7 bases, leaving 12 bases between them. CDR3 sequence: CASSLTGSLNSPLHF. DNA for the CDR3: TGTGCCAGCAGCTTAACAGGCAGCCTAAATTCACCCCTCCACTTT.

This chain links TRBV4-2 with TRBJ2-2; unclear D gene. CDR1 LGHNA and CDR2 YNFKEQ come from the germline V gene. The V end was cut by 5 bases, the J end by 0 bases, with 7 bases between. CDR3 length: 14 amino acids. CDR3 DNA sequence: TGTGCCAGCAGCGGGCAGTCGAACACCGGGGAGCTGTTTTTT. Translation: CASSGQSNTGELFF.

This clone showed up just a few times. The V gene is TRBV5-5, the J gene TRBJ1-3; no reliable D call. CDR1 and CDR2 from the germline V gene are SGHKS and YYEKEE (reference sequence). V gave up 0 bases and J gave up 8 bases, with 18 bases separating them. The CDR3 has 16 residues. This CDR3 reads CASSLEYDTSTHTIYF. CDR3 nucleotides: TGTGCCAGCAGCTTGGAATATGACACCTCGACCCACACCATATATTTT.

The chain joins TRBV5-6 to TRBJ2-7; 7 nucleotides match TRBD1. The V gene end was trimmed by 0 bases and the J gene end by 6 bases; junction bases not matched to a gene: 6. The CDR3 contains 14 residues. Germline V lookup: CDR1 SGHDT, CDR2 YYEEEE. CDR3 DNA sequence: TGTGCCAGCAGCTTGGGACAGGGACCTCTCGAGCAGTACTTC. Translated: CASSLGQGPLEQYF.

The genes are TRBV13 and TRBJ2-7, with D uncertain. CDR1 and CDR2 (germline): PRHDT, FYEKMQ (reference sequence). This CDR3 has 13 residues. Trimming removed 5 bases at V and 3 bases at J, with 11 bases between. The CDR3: CASSPRSVYEQYF. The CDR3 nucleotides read TGTGCCAGCAGCCCCCGTTCAGTCTACGAGCAGTACTTC.

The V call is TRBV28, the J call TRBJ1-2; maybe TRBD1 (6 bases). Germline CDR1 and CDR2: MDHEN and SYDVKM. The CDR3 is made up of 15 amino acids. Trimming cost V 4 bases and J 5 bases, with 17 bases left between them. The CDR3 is CASSSHPGGPYGYTF. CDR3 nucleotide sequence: TGTGCCAGCAGTTCGCATCCGGGGGGGCCTTATGGCTACACCTTC.

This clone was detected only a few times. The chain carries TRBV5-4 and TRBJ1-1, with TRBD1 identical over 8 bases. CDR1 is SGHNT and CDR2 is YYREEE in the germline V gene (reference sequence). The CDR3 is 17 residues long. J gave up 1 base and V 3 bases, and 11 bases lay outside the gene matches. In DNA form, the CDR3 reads TGTGCCAGCAGCTCGGGGCAGGGGGCGCGTCAGAACACTGAAGCTTTCTTT. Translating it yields CASSSGQGARQNTEAFF.

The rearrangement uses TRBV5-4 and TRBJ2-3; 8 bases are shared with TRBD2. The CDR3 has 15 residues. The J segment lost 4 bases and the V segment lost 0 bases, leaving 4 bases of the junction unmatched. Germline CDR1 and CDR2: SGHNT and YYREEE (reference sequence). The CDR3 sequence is CASSLAGGPPDTQYF. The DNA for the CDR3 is TGTGCCAGCAGCTTGGCGGGGGGGCCGCCAGATACGCAGTATTTT.

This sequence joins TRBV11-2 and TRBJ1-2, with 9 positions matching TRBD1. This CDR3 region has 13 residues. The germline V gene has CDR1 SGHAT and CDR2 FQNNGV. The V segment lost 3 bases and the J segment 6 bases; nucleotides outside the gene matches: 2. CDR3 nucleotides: TGTGCCAGCAGCTTCCGGGACAGGGATGGCTACACCTTC. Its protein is CASSFRDRDGYTF.

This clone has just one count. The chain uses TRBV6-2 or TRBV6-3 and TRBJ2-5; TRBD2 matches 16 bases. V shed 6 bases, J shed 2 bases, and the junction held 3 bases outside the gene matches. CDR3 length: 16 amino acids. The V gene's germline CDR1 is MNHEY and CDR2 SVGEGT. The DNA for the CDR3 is TGTGCCAGCAGCTCGGGACTAGCGGGGGGGCAAGAGACCCAGTACTTC. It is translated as CASSSGLAGGQETQYF.

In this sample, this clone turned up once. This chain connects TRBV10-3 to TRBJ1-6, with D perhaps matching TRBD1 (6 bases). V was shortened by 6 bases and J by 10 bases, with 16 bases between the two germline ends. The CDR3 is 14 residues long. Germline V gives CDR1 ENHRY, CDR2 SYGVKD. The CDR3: CAISLTGDESPLHF. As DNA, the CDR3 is TGTGCCATCAGCCTGACAGGAGATGAGTCACCCCTCCACTTT.

The CDR3: CASSVTPTSHSPLHF. CDR3 nucleotides: TGTGCCAGCAGCGTAACGCCTACTTCCCATTCACCCCTCCACTTT. The chain recombines TRBV9 with TRBJ1-6, with D hard to call. The CDR3 spans 15 residues. Germline V gene lookup returns CDR1 SGDLS and CDR2 YYNGEE. V was pared by 1 base and J by 8 bases, with 13 bases between.

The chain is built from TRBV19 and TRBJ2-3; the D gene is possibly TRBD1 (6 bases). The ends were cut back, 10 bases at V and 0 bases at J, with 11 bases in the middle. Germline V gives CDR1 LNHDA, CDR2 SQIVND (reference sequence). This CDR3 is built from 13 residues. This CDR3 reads CATSGASTDTQYF. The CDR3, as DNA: TGTGCCACCTCAGGGGCTAGCACAGATACGCAGTATTTT.

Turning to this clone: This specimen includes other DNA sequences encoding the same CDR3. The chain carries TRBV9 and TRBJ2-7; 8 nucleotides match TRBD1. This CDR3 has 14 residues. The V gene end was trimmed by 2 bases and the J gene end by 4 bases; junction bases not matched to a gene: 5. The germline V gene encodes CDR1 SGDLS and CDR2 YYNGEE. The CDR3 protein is CASSVGQGNYEQYF. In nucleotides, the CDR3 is TGTGCCAGCAGCGTCGGACAGGGAAATTACGAGCAGTACTTC.

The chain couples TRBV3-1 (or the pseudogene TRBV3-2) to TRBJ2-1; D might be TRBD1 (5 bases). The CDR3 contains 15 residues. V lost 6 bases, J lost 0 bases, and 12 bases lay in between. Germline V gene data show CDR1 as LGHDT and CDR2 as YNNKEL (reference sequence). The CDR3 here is CASSDRQISYNEQFF. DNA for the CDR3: TGTGCCAGCAGTGACCGACAGATCTCCTACAATGAGCAGTTCTTC.

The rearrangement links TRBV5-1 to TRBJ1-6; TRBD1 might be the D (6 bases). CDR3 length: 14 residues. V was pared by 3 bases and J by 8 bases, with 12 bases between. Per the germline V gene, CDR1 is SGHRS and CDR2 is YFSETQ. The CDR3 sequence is CASSSDRWDSPLHF. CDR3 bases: TGCGCCAGCAGCTCCGACAGGTGGGATTCACCCCTCCACTTT.

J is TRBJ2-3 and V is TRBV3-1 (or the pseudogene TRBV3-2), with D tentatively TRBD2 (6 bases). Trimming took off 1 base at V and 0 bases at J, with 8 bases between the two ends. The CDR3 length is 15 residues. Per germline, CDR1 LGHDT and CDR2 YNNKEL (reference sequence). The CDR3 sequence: CASSQAGTSTDTQYF. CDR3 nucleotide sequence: TGTGCCAGCAGCCAAGCTGGGACTAGCACAGATACGCAGTATTTT.

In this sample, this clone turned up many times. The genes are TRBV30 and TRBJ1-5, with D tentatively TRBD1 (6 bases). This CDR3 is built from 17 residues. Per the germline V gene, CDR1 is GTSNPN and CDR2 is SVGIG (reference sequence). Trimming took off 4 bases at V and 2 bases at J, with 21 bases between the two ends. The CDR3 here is CAWTPRCGGLCNQPQHF. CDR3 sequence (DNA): TGTGCCTGGACCCCAAGGTGCGGGGGCTTATGCAATCAGCCCCAGCATTTT.